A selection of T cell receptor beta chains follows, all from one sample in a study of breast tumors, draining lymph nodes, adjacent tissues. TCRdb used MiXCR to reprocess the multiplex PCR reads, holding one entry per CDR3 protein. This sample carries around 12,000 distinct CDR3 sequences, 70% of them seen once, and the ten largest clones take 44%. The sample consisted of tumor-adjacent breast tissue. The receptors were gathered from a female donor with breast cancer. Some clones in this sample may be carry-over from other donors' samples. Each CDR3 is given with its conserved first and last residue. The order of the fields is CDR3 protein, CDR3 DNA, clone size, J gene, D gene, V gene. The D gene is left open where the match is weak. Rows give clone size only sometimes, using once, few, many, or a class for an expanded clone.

cdr3_aa: CASSQQAVRTNEKLFF
cdr3_nt: TGTGCCAGCAGCCAGCAGGCAGTACGGACTAATGAAAAACTGTTTTTT
clone_size: many
j_call: TRBJ1-4
d_call: -
v_call: TRBV4-2

cdr3_aa: CASSRDRSHEQYF
cdr3_nt: TGCGCCAGCAGCCGAGACAGATCCCACGAGCAGTACTTC
clone_size: -
j_call: TRBJ2-7
d_call: -
v_call: TRBV4-1

cdr3_aa: CASSLPEYGFSEQYF
cdr3_nt: TGTGCCAGCAGCCTACCGGAGTACGGTTTTTCCGAGCAGTACTTC
clone_size: -
j_call: TRBJ2-7
d_call: -
v_call: TRBV11-2

cdr3_aa: CASSEVGTDTQYF
cdr3_nt: TGTGCCAGCAGTGAAGTCGGGACAGATACGCAGTATTTT
clone_size: -
j_call: TRBJ2-3
d_call: -
v_call: TRBV6-4

cdr3_aa: CASGTGTGNSPLHF
cdr3_nt: TGCGCCAGCGGGACCGGGACAGGGAACTCACCCCTCCACTTT
clone_size: -
j_call: TRBJ1-6
d_call: TRBD1
v_call: TRBV5-1

cdr3_aa: CASSFGSGSGANVLTF
cdr3_nt: TGTGCCAGCAGCTTCGGGTCCGGCTCTGGGGCCAACGTCCTGACTTTC
clone_size: few
j_call: TRBJ2-6
d_call: -
v_call: TRBV5-6

cdr3_aa: CASRRSSGTYEQYF
cdr3_nt: TGTGCCAGCAGGCGGAGTAGCGGGACCTACGAGCAGTACTTC
clone_size: -
j_call: TRBJ2-7
d_call: TRBD2
v_call: TRBV2

cdr3_aa: CASSSGGGATDTQYF
cdr3_nt: TGTGCCAGCAGCTCAGGGGGAGGAGCTACAGATACGCAGTATTTT
clone_size: -
j_call: TRBJ2-3
d_call: -
v_call: TRBV11-2

cdr3_aa: CASRVQREGYEQYF
cdr3_nt: TGTGCCAGCAGGGTCCAGCGGGAGGGCTACGAGCAGTACTTC
clone_size: many
j_call: TRBJ2-7
d_call: TRBD2
v_call: TRBV2

cdr3_aa: CASSQDRRDGGTYEQYF
cdr3_nt: TGTGCCAGCAGCCAAGATCGACGTGACGGCGGTACCTACGAGCAGTACTTC
clone_size: -
j_call: TRBJ2-7
d_call: -
v_call: TRBV14

cdr3_aa: CSASRLAVTDTQYF
cdr3_nt: TGCAGTGCTAGTCGGCTAGCCGTCACAGATACGCAGTATTTT
clone_size: medium-sized
j_call: TRBJ2-3
d_call: -
v_call: TRBV20-1

cdr3_aa: CSAGQGAPETQYF
cdr3_nt: TGCAGTGCAGGGCAGGGGGCCCCAGAGACCCAGTACTTC
clone_size: few
j_call: TRBJ2-5
d_call: TRBD1
v_call: TRBV20-1

cdr3_aa: CASGLVLGGSTGELIF
cdr3_nt: TGTGCTAGTGGTTTGGTACTCGGGGGAAGCACCGGGGAGCTGATTTTT
clone_size: -
j_call: TRBJ2-2
d_call: -
v_call: TRBV12-5

cdr3_aa: CSAKPNPDGYEQYF
cdr3_nt: TGCAGTGCTAAACCCAACCCGGACGGCTACGAGCAGTACTTC
clone_size: -
j_call: TRBJ2-7
d_call: -
v_call: TRBV20-1

cdr3_aa: CASTRQGAYNEQFF
cdr3_nt: TGTGCCAGCACTCGACAGGGAGCCTACAATGAGCAGTTCTTC
clone_size: -
j_call: TRBJ2-1
d_call: TRBD1
v_call: TRBV6-1

cdr3_aa: CSASPSGRNEQFF
cdr3_nt: TGCAGTGCTAGTCCTAGCGGGAGGAATGAGCAGTTCTTC
clone_size: medium-sized
j_call: TRBJ2-1
d_call: TRBD2
v_call: TRBV20-1

cdr3_aa: CASSYSGANNEQFF
cdr3_nt: TGTGCCAGCAGTTACTCGGGAGCAAACAATGAGCAGTTCTTC
clone_size: many
j_call: TRBJ2-1
d_call: -
v_call: TRBV6-5

cdr3_aa: CASSRGLAGDEQFF
cdr3_nt: TGTGCCAGCAGCCGGGGACTAGCGGGGGATGAGCAGTTCTTC
clone_size: -
j_call: TRBJ2-1
d_call: TRBD2
v_call: TRBV7-2

cdr3_aa: CSARGQGANEQFF
cdr3_nt: TGCAGTGCTAGGGGACAGGGGGCGAATGAGCAGTTCTTC
clone_size: -
j_call: TRBJ2-1
d_call: TRBD1
v_call: TRBV20-1

cdr3_aa: CASSSQIYNEQFF
cdr3_nt: TGTGCCAGCAGCTCACAGATTTACAATGAGCAGTTCTTC
clone_size: -
j_call: TRBJ2-1
d_call: -
v_call: TRBV11-2

cdr3_aa: CASHTRIPSYEQYF
cdr3_nt: TGCGCCAGCCACACACGTATCCCAAGCTACGAGCAGTACTTC
clone_size: medium-sized
j_call: TRBJ2-7
d_call: -
v_call: TRBV10-1

cdr3_aa: CASSFQPSYEQYF
cdr3_nt: TGTGCCAGCAGTTTTCAGCCCTCCTACGAGCAGTACTTC
clone_size: -
j_call: TRBJ2-7
d_call: -
v_call: TRBV12-3/TRBV12-4

cdr3_aa: CASSLVGLLAEQFF
cdr3_nt: TGTGCCAGCAGCTTAGTGGGCCTGCTAGCCGAGCAGTTCTTC
clone_size: -
j_call: TRBJ2-1
d_call: -
v_call: TRBV7-2

cdr3_aa: CATSDLGPGTETQYF
cdr3_nt: TGTGCCACCAGTGATTTAGGGCCGGGAACAGAGACCCAGTACTTC
clone_size: -
j_call: TRBJ2-5
d_call: -
v_call: TRBV24-1

cdr3_aa: CATRRAGDGTDTQYF
cdr3_nt: TGTGCCACCAGGCGGGCGGGAGACGGCACAGATACGCAGTATTTT
clone_size: -
j_call: TRBJ2-3
d_call: TRBD2
v_call: TRBV15

cdr3_aa: CSARGLVRDTIYF
cdr3_nt: TGCAGTGCTAGAGGCCTGGTTCGAGACACCATATATTTT
clone_size: -
j_call: TRBJ1-3
d_call: -
v_call: TRBV20-1

cdr3_aa: CASSPDRDSGSYGYTF
cdr3_nt: TGTGCCAGCTCACCCGACAGGGATTCCGGCAGCTATGGCTACACCTTC
clone_size: -
j_call: TRBJ1-2
d_call: TRBD1
v_call: TRBV18

cdr3_aa: CASSDPTYEQYF
cdr3_nt: TGTGCCAGCAGTGACCCGACCTACGAGCAGTACTTC
clone_size: -
j_call: TRBJ2-7
d_call: -
v_call: TRBV6-1

cdr3_aa: CASSMTKKGEQFF
cdr3_nt: TGCGCCAGCAGTATGACAAAAAAAGGAGAGCAGTTCTTC
clone_size: -
j_call: TRBJ2-1
d_call: -
v_call: TRBV4-1

cdr3_aa: CASSPHSFGPSTNEKLFF
cdr3_nt: TGTGCCAGCAGCCCCCACAGTTTCGGACCCTCAACTAATGAAAAACTGTTTTTT
clone_size: -
j_call: TRBJ1-4
d_call: -
v_call: TRBV7-9

cdr3_aa: CASNRDRAQETQYF
cdr3_nt: TGTGCCAGCAACCGGGACAGGGCCCAAGAGACCCAGTACTTC
clone_size: -
j_call: TRBJ2-5
d_call: TRBD1
v_call: TRBV2

cdr3_aa: CASSSPEGGGIADTQYF
cdr3_nt: TGTGCCAGCAGCTCCCCCGAGGGGGGAGGGATCGCAGATACGCAGTATTTT
clone_size: many
j_call: TRBJ2-3
d_call: -
v_call: TRBV9

cdr3_aa: CASSDDGMASTGELFF
cdr3_nt: TGTGCCAGCAGCGATGATGGAATGGCGTCGACCGGGGAGCTGTTTTTT
clone_size: medium-sized
j_call: TRBJ2-2
d_call: -
v_call: TRBV9

cdr3_aa: CSARQGWYQETQYF
cdr3_nt: TGCAGTGCGAGACAGGGCTGGTACCAAGAGACCCAGTACTTC
clone_size: -
j_call: TRBJ2-5
d_call: TRBD1
v_call: TRBV20-1

cdr3_aa: CSARDRGLPKYTDTQYF
cdr3_nt: TGCAGTGCTAGAGATCGGGGACTACCAAAATACACAGATACGCAGTATTTT
clone_size: -
j_call: TRBJ2-3
d_call: TRBD2
v_call: TRBV20-1

cdr3_aa: CSALAGKQETQYF
cdr3_nt: TGCAGTGCCTTAGCGGGAAAACAAGAGACCCAGTACTTC
clone_size: -
j_call: TRBJ2-5
d_call: TRBD2
v_call: TRBV20-1

cdr3_aa: CASSESSKGWASDTQYF
cdr3_nt: TGTGCCAGCAGTGAGAGTAGCAAAGGGTGGGCGTCAGATACGCAGTATTTT
clone_size: -
j_call: TRBJ2-3
d_call: -
v_call: TRBV6-6

cdr3_aa: CASSGEARASTDTQYF
cdr3_nt: TGTGCCAGCAGTGGGGAGGCTCGTGCTAGCACAGATACGCAGTATTTT
clone_size: -
j_call: TRBJ2-3
d_call: -
v_call: TRBV2